What follows are 20 T cell receptor beta chains derived from one specimen sequenced in a study of cytomegalovirus exposure and HLA in healthy donors (dated by TCRdb to about 2017). The receptor library was made with the immunoSEQ multiplex PCR assay. A mixture of 60 forward primers for TCR Vbeta segments and 13 reverse primers for TCR Jbeta segments was used in the multiplex PCR. Sourced from immuneACCESS, this table was stored by TCRdb with only in-frame sequences that have V and J called. A share of the clones is absent; for the studies checked, an unresolved V gene accounts for under half, and the remainder has no known explanation. Across this sample there are some 170,000 clones, with 70% to 80% seen only once. The biggest ten clones account for approximately 8.7% of the sample. Sequenced material: PBMCs. Source of these receptors: a man aged 18-30 years in good health and CMV-seropositive.

The V gene is TRBV7-9, the J gene TRBJ1-6; D is possibly TRBD1 (6 bases). Between the trimmed V and J ends, which lost 5 bases and 0 bases, there was a span of 14 bases. Germline V CDR1 and CDR2: SEHNR, FQNEAQ (reference sequence). The CDR3 runs 17 residues. CDR3: CASSPRGASSYNSPLHF. CDR3 sequence (DNA): TGTGCCAGCAGCCCCCGGGGGGCCAGCTCCTATAATTCACCCCTCCACTTT.

This clone was seen only a few times. This sequence joins TRBV11-2 and TRBJ1-2; 8 bases line up with TRBD1. The CDR3 loop spans 18 amino acids. From germline, CDR1 is SGHAT and CDR2 FQNNGV. Trimming took 0 bases from V and 6 from J; bases not matched to a gene: 15. CDR3 coding DNA: TGTGCCAGCAGCTTAGATTTTCCGGGGCCAGGGGGCATCGATGGCTACACCTTC. The encoded protein is CASSLDFPGPGGIDGYTF.

The V and J genes are TRBV7-9 and TRBJ1-1, with D unclear. CDR1 is SEHNR, CDR2 FQNEAQ, per germline (reference sequence). The V end was cut by 5 bases, the J end by 6 bases, with 7 bases between. There are 11 residues in the CDR3. The CDR3 nucleotides read TGTGCCAGCAGCCGGGATGCTGAAGCTTTCTTT. Residues: CASSRDAEAFF.

V and J are TRBV19 and TRBJ2-1, with 9 nucleotides matching TRBD1. The CDR3 is 16 amino acids. With 3 bases clipped from V and 1 base from J, the junction kept 4 bases outside the gene matches. Looked up from germline, CDR1 is LNHDA and CDR2 is SQIVND (reference sequence). In DNA form, the CDR3 reads TGTGCCAGTAGTATCCAGGACAGGGGATCCTACAATGAGCAGTTCTTC. Encoded protein: CASSIQDRGSYNEQFF. Drawing the rest from reference TRBV19 and TRBJ2-1, the complete variable domain is DGGITQSPKYLFRKEGQNVTLSCEQNLNHDAMYWYRQDPGQGLRLIYYSQIVNDFQKGDIAEGYSVSREKKESFPLTVTSAQKNPTAFYLCASSIQDRGSYNEQFFGPGTRLTVL.

The J gene is TRBJ2-5, the V gene TRBV19; 9 nucleotides match TRBD2. Per the germline V gene, CDR1 is LNHDA and CDR2 is SQIVND (reference sequence). The CDR3 runs to 16 residues. Trimming cost V 4 bases and J 3 bases; bases outside gene matches: 9. In nucleotides, the CDR3 is TGTGCCAGTAGTACCCCCCGGACTAGCGCCAAAGAGACCCAGTACTTC. This sequence encodes CASSTPRTSAKETQYF.

In the case of this clone: The junction and the germline gene differ at one end; a read error may be behind it. The genes are TRBV4-1 and TRBJ2-4, with 12 bases identical to TRBD2. The CDR3 has 17 amino acids. CDR1 is MGHRA and CDR2 is YSYEKL in the germline V gene. The CDR3 bases are TGCGCCAGCAGCCAACCCCTAGCGGGGGGGACCAAAAACAGTCAGTACTTC. This sequence encodes CASSQPLAGGTKNSQYF.

CDR3 DNA sequence: TGTGCCAGCAGCGCCACCCGGGGGGCCATCGCCGAGACCCAGTACTTC. Encoded protein: CASSATRGAIAETQYF. This chain uses TRBV11-1 with TRBJ2-5, with D possibly being TRBD2 (7 bases). V shed 5 bases and J shed 5 bases, with 21 bases lying between them. CDR1 is SGHAT, CDR2 FQDESV, per germline (reference sequence). The CDR3 loop spans 16 amino acids.

V gene TRBV18 combines with J gene TRBJ1-5; TRBD1 aligns across 7 bases. CDR3 length equals 14 residues. The ends lost 3 bases at V and 6 bases at J; junction bases unmatched: 5. Germline V lookup: CDR1 KGHSH, CDR2 LQKENI. CDR3 DNA sequence: TGTGCCAGCTCACCCCCCCAGGGGGGTCAGCCCCAGCATTTT. Its protein product is CASSPPQGGQPQHF.

The chain carries TRBV29-1 and TRBJ2-1; 12 positions match TRBD2. CDR3 length equals 15 residues. With V trimmed by 6 bases and J by 10 bases, 13 bases remained unmatched. Germline lookup yields CDR1 SQVTM and CDR2 ANQGSEA. This CDR3 is CSVQPSGRASPEQFF. For the CDR3, the DNA is TGCAGCGTCCAACCTAGCGGGAGGGCCTCCCCCGAGCAGTTCTTC.

The chain joins TRBV19 to TRBJ1-3; TRBD1 agrees at 7 bases. The CDR3 is 16 amino acids. V trimming: 4 bases; J trimming: 3 bases; junction bases outside the gene matches: 9. Germline CDR1 is LNHDA and CDR2 is SQIVND (reference sequence). The CDR3 here is CASSKEGARFGNTIYF. CDR3 in DNA: TGTGCCAGTAGTAAAGAGGGGGCGCGCTTTGGAAACACCATATATTTT.

The V call is TRBV2, the J call TRBJ2-7, with TRBD1 identical over 9 bases. This CDR3 has 15 residues. V shed 2 bases and J 5 bases; nucleotides not matched to a gene: 7. Germline V lookup: CDR1 SNHLY, CDR2 FYNNEI. DNA for the CDR3: TGTGCCAGCAGTGAACCGGGGACAGGGCAAGACGAGCAGTACTTC. Translation: CASSEPGTGQDEQYF.

The chain combines TRBV4-3 with TRBJ2-1; D ambiguous. The V end lost 4 bases, the J end lost 9 bases, and 16 bases lay between the germline ends. Germline CDR1 LGHNA, CDR2 YSLEER. The CDR3 sequence is 14 residues long. In nucleotides, the CDR3 is TGCGCCAGCAGCCCTGTTAACGGGTTTAGTGAGCAGTTCTTC. Its translation is CASSPVNGFSEQFF.

In its sample, this clone was seen once. V usage is TRBV4-2 and J usage is TRBJ1-6, with TRBD1 as a possible D gene (5 bases). Trimming shortened V by 1 base and J by 9 bases, and 13 bases separated the two germline ends. Germline CDR1 and CDR2: LGHNA and YNFKEQ. The CDR3 runs to 15 residues. CDR3: CASSQVVTGASPLHF. CDR3 sequence (DNA): TGTGCCAGCAGCCAAGTAGTAACAGGCGCTTCACCCCTCCACTTT.

The chain links TRBV7-2 to TRBJ1-3; D gene ambiguous. V lost 0 bases and J 4 bases, leaving 7 bases between the germline ends. Germline CDR1 is SGHTA and CDR2 is FQGNSA. This CDR3 spans 14 amino acids. The CDR3 bases are TGTGCCAGCAGCTTAGCTCTTTTGGGAAACACCATATATTTT. This encodes CASSLALLGNTIYF.

V usage is TRBV7-9 and J usage is TRBJ2-3; TRBD1 matches at 7 bases. Germline CDR1 and CDR2: SEHNR and FQNEAQ (reference sequence). V dropped 5 bases and J dropped 0; count of bases not matched to a gene: 8. The CDR3 sequence is 16 residues long. The DNA for the CDR3 is TGTGCCAGCAGCCCCCGAGGGGGCCGTAGCACAGATACGCAGTATTTT. Translation gives CASSPRGGRSTDTQYF.

The chain links TRBV5-1 to TRBJ2-2; a weak D match, TRBD2 (7 bases). The CDR3 extends over 17 amino acids. From germline, CDR1 is SGHRS and CDR2 YFSETQ. Trimming pared 4 bases from V and 0 bases from J, leaving 16 bases between. This CDR3 is CASSLRGGAANTGELFF. CDR3 bases: TGCGCCAGCAGCCTCCGAGGGGGGGCGGCGAACACCGGGGAGCTGTTTTTT.

This clone has a handful of counts. The chain is built from TRBV4-3 and TRBJ1-1, with D tentatively TRBD1 (6 bases). V was trimmed by 2 bases and J by 5 bases, leaving 12 bases between them. Germline V CDR1 and CDR2: LGHNA, YSLEER. This CDR3 has 14 amino acids. CDR3: CASSQHRVNTEAFF. The CDR3 DNA reads TGCGCCAGCAGCCAACACAGGGTAAATACTGAAGCTTTCTTT.

The V gene is TRBV2, the J gene TRBJ1-2, with D possibly TRBD1 on 5 matching bases. The germline V gene has CDR1 SNHLY and CDR2 FYNNEI. V was cut by 8 bases and J by 6 bases, with 22 bases left in between. The CDR3 runs to 15 residues. The CDR3, as DNA: TGTGCCAGCTCCGGGGGGAGGCTCACCATCGATGGCTACACCTTC. This gives the protein CASSGGRLTIDGYTF.

This CDR3 is CASSANSNTGELFF. The CDR3 coding sequence is TGTGCCAGCAGTGCAAATTCGAACACCGGGGAGCTGTTTTTT. J is TRBJ2-2 and V is TRBV2; D ambiguous. This CDR3 is built from 14 residues. The V end lost 4 bases, the J end lost 0 bases, and 6 bases lay between the germline ends. In germline, CDR1 is SNHLY, CDR2 FYNNEI.

The J gene is TRBJ2-2, the V gene TRBV20-1; D unresolved. This CDR3 contains 11 residues. Germline assignment: CDR1 DFQATT and CDR2 SNEGSKA (reference sequence). Trimming left V 2 bases short and J 9 bases short, with 7 bases between. This CDR3 reads CSARRSWELFF. The CDR3 nucleotides are TGCAGTGCTAGAAGGAGCTGGGAGCTGTTTTTT.